This is a list of T cell receptor beta chains from one sample in a study of cytotoxic CD8 clonotypes in ibrutinib-treated CLL. Clones were sequenced by immunoSEQ multiplex PCR, and TCRdb holds only the in-frame ones, with some missing. The sample holds fewer than 90,000 clones, roughly 86% seen once. The sequencing used PBMCs, collected before ibrutinib treatment. The receptors come from a human donor with chronic lymphocytic leukemia. The CDR3 runs from the conserved cysteine through the conserved F or W. The D gene is left open where the match is weak. Clone size is stated in some rows and not others, as once, few, many or a class when expanded.

TRBV30,medium-sized,TRBJ1-1,TRBD1,TGTGCCTGGAGTGTACATCTTCCCGGGACAGGGGGAATAGCTTTCTTT,CAWSVHLPGTGGIAFF
TRBV16,few,TRBJ1-2,NA,TGTGCCAGCAGCCAATCGGGCTATGGCTACACCTTC,CASSQSGYGYTF
TRBV6-5,NA,TRBJ2-7,TRBD2,TGTGCCAGCAGTTACTCCATAGCGGGAGGGCCCTACGAGCAGTACTTC,CASSYSIAGGPYEQYF
TRBV6-1,NA,TRBJ1-1,TRBD1,TGTGCCAGCAGTGTGGGGACAGGAATAAACACTGAAGCTTTCTTT,CASSVGTGINTEAFF
TRBV18,NA,TRBJ2-5,NA,TGTGCCAGCTCACCAGGAGGGGAGACCCAGTACTTC,CASSPGGETQYF
TRBV9,NA,TRBJ2-2,NA,TGTGCCAGCAGCGTAGGGGTCGGGGACTCCCGCGGGGAGCTGTTTTTT,CASSVGVGDSRGELFF
TRBV7-3,NA,TRBJ2-7,TRBD2,TGTGCCAGCAGCTCCGGACTAGCGGGAGTTGACGAGCAGTACTTC,CASSSGLAGVDEQYF
TRBV7-9,NA,TRBJ1-1,NA,TGTGCCAGCAGCCCGACAGGGAACACTGAAGCTTTCTTT,CASSPTGNTEAFF
TRBV19,NA,TRBJ1-2,NA,TGTGCCAGTAGTATACCAGGGCGCTATGGCTACACCTTC,CASSIPGRYGYTF
TRBV6-5,NA,TRBJ2-5,NA,TGTGCCAGCAGTCAGACACGAGAAGGGGCCCAGTACTTC,CASSQTREGAQYF
TRBV7-8,NA,TRBJ2-1,NA,TGTGCCAGCAGCTTAACCTCCTGGACTGGGATTTCCTACAATGAGCAGTTCTTC,CASSLTSWTGISYNEQFF
TRBV19,NA,TRBJ1-1,TRBD1,TGTGCCAGTAGTATTGGAGGGACAGGGGGGTTTAACACTGAAGCTTTCTTT,CASSIGGTGGFNTEAFF
TRBV2,NA,TRBJ2-1,NA,TGTGCCAGCTCTTCGGTTGAGCAGTTCTTC,CASSSVEQFF
TRBV5-1,medium-sized,TRBJ1-1,TRBD1,TGCGCCAGCAGCTACGGGACAGGGAGGATGACTGAAGCTTTCTTT,CASSYGTGRMTEAFF
TRBV9,few,TRBJ2-3,NA,TGTGCCAGCAGCGTAGGGGGCCCCCTCTCCCAAGATACGCAGTATTTT,CASSVGGPLSQDTQYF
TRBV5-5,NA,TRBJ2-3,NA,TGTGCCAGCAGCGGACTCTCCGGGACCCGCACAGATACGCAGTATTTT,CASSGLSGTRTDTQYF
TRBV7-9,NA,TRBJ2-1,TRBD1,TGTGCCAGCAGCGTGCGACAGGGGGCAGGCGGTATTTCTGAGCAGTTCTTC,CASSVRQGAGGISEQFF
TRBV14,once,TRBJ1-4,NA,TGTGCCAGCAGCCAAGAGTTAGGGTATGAAAAACTGTTTTTT,CASSQELGYEKLFF
TRBV2,NA,TRBJ1-2,NA,TGTGCCTTAAAGGCACAGGGAGAAACTATATTCGACTACACCTTC,CALKAQGETIFDYTF
TRBV7-2,NA,TRBJ1-1,NA,TGTGCCAGCAGCCTTACAGGGCGTGAAGCTTTCTTT,CASSLTGREAFF
TRBV19,NA,TRBJ2-7,NA,TGTGCCAGTAGTATTTTGGGGTACGAGCAGTACTTC,CASSILGYEQYF
TRBV10-3,once,TRBJ2-7,NA,TGTGCCATCAGGGGTGGGAGCGAGAGGGAGCAGTACTTC,CAIRGGSEREQYF
TRBV6-5,once,TRBJ2-4,NA,TGTGCCACCCAAGGGACACGTCTAGCCAAAAACATTCAGTACTTC,CATQGTRLAKNIQYF
TRBV7-8,once,TRBJ2-2,NA,TGTGCCAGCAGCCACTGGGTAGCGAACACCGGGGAGCTGTTTTTT,CASSHWVANTGELFF
TRBV6-5,NA,TRBJ1-5,NA,TGTGCCAGCAGTTACGCAACCGGTCAGCCCCAGCATTTT,CASSYATGQPQHF
TRBV5-1,once,TRBJ2-3,NA,TGCGCCAGCAGCTTGGGACCCAGCGGGTCAGATACGCAGTATTTT,CASSLGPSGSDTQYF
TRBV29-1,NA,TRBJ1-2,NA,TGCAGCGTTGAAGAGGAGACAGGAGTTGGCTACACCTTC,CSVEEETGVGYTF
TRBV7-3,NA,TRBJ1-2,NA,TGTGCCAGCAGCCTCGACAGCGGCTATGGCTACACCTTC,CASSLDSGYGYTF
TRBV2,NA,TRBJ2-2,NA,TGTGCCAGCAGTGAAGAGGTCACCGGGGAGCTGTTTTTT,CASSEEVTGELFF
TRBV19,once,TRBJ2-5,NA,TGTGCCAGTAGTGTCCAAGAGACCCAGTACTTC,CASSVQETQYF
TRBV19,NA,TRBJ1-2,TRBD1,TGTGCCAGTACCCCGATAAGGACAGGGGACTATGGCTACACCTTC,CASTPIRTGDYGYTF
TRBV11-2,NA,TRBJ2-2,NA,TGTGCCAGCAGCTTATTTTCAAGGGCGATGGGTGGCACCGGGGAGCTGTTTTTT,CASSLFSRAMGGTGELFF
TRBV5-1,NA,TRBJ2-5,NA,TGCGCCAGCAGCGGAATGGCCTCTTGGGGCCGGGCAAAAGAGACCCAGTACTTC,CASSGMASWGRAKETQYF
TRBV7-3,NA,TRBJ1-1,NA,TGTGCCAGCAGCCCCCTTGGCCCCGGACGGTCGGCTGAAGCTTTCTTT,CASSPLGPGRSAEAFF
TRBV11-2,once,TRBJ1-4,TRBD1,TGTGCCAGCAGCCCGACAGGGCTTAACGAAAAACTGTTTTTT,CASSPTGLNEKLFF
TRBV27,once,TRBJ2-7,TRBD2,TGTGCCAGCTCCCCCTCCCGGGAGGGAGGGGCCTACGAGCAGTACTTC,CASSPSREGGAYEQYF
TRBV7-9,NA,TRBJ2-3,NA,TGTGCCAGCAGCTTACAGTTGACTAGCACAGATACGCAGTATTTT,CASSLQLTSTDTQYF
TRBV28,NA,TRBJ2-2,NA,TGTGCCAGCAGTAATCTAGCTTTGGACACCGGGGAGCTGTTTTTT,CASSNLALDTGELFF
TRBV4-1,NA,TRBJ2-7,NA,TGCGCCAGCAGCCCGAGGGGTCCCAGCTACGAGCAGTACTTC,CASSPRGPSYEQYF
TRBV9,NA,TRBJ1-3,NA,TGTGCCAGCAGCGCCAGGGGCCTCTCTGGAAACACCATATATTTT,CASSARGLSGNTIYF
TRBV9,NA,TRBJ2-6,NA,TGTGCCAGCAGCGAAGCGGGCGGGTTCGGCTCTGGGGCCAACGTCCTGACTTTC,CASSEAGGFGSGANVLTF
TRBV6-5,NA,TRBJ1-3,TRBD1,TGTGCCAGCAGTTCCGACAGGGTCCGCGGAAACACCATATATTTT,CASSSDRVRGNTIYF
TRBV28,once,TRBJ2-7,NA,TGTGCCAGCAGTTATATACAGGGCCCTACCTACGAGCAGTACTTC,CASSYIQGPTYEQYF
TRBV7-8,few,TRBJ1-2,NA,TGTGCCAGCAGCTTAGACGGGACACCCGATTATGGCTACACCTTC,CASSLDGTPDYGYTF
TRBV4-3,NA,TRBJ1-2,TRBD1,TGCGCCAGCAGCCAAGAGAACAGGGGGAACTATGGCTACACCTTC,CASSQENRGNYGYTF
TRBV5-4,NA,TRBJ1-4,NA,TGTGCCAGCAGCTTGTCGCGGGTTTCTAATGAAAAACTGTTTTTT,CASSLSRVSNEKLFF